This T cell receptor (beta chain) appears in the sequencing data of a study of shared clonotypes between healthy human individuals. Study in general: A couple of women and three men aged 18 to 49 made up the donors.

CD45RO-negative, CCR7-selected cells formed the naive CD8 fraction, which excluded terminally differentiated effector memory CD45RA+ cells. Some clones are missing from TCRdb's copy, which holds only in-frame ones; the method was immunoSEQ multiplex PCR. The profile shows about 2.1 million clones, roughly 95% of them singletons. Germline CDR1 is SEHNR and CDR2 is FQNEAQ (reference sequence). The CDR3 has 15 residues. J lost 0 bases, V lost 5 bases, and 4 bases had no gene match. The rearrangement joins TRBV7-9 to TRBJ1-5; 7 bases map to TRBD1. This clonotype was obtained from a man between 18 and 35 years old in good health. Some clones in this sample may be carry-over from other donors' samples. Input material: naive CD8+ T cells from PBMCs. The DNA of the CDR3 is TGTGCCAGCAGCCCAGGGGGGTATAGCAATCAGCCCCAGCATTTT. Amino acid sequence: CASSPGGYSNQPQHF.